The present T cell receptor (beta chain) was sequenced within a study of identical twins. General study findings and limits: For monozygotic twins, models underestimated out-of-frame TCR alpha sharing.

Trimming pared 1 base from V and 5 bases from J, leaving 5 bases between. CDR3 length equals 11 residues. The germline V gene encodes CDR1 SQVTM and CDR2 ANQGSEA. Healthy Caucasian individuals made up all the donors. MiXCR, applied by TCRdb to the 5' RACE reads, yields one record per CDR3 protein. Seen here are hundreds of thousands of distinct CDR3 sequences, roughly an eighth observed once, and the top ten hold about 1.6%. This clonotype has a handful of counts. The antigen remains undetermined. These data were likewise used in another study, on yellow fever vaccine responses in identical twins.

This TCR derives from a woman aged 18-29 years in good health. Sequenced material: PBMCs. J is TRBJ2-5 and V is TRBV29-1; D remains ambiguous. DNA of the CDR3: TGCAGCGTTGAAGTGGGGGAGACCCAGTACTTC. As protein: CSVEVGETQYF.